This T cell receptor beta chain appears in the sequencing data of a study of lymphopenia after photon versus proton radiotherapy. Of note for this clone: Its antigen is not identified.

The protocol was immunoSEQ multiplex PCR, while the TCRdb copy is restricted to in-frame clones and leaves out a portion. The sample lists 50,000 to 75,000 clones; roughly 86% were seen once. Germline values: CDR1 SNHLY, CDR2 FYNNEI. Deletions cut 6 bases from V and 6 bases from J, with 15 bases between. The CDR3 is 14 residues long. Study findings and constraints: Photon-treated patients lost naive T cells and TCR diversity; proton-treated stayed stable.

The sequenced sample was peripheral blood, obtained from a patient treated with photon-based radiotherapy. The gene calls are TRBV2 and TRBJ1-5; D may be TRBD1 (5 bases). The TCR sequence derives from a man between 35 and 55 years old with gastric cancer. The CDR3 sequence: CASRSRGGAQPQHF. CDR3 DNA: TGTGCCAGCAGATCCCGGGGTGGGGCTCAGCCCCAGCATTTT.